The 14 T cell receptor beta chains below all came from one sample that was sequenced in a study of T cells after yellow fever vaccination. TCRdb fed the 5' RACE reads into MiXCR, producing one record per CDR3 protein. In the table there are 300,000 to 350,000 distinct CDR3 sequences, around 4.1% of which are singletons. The material sequenced was PBMCs, taken 5 days after the yellow fever booster vaccination. The receptors come from a man aged 18 to 30 who received the YFV17D yellow fever vaccine.

Many counts were recorded for this clonotype. This rearrangement joins TRBV20-1 to TRBJ1-4; TRBD1 agrees at 7 bases. The CDR3 has 17 amino acids. Germline V gene lookup returns CDR1 DFQATT and CDR2 SNEGSKA (reference sequence). V dropped 7 bases and J dropped 1; count of bases not matched to a gene: 15. The CDR3 DNA follows: TGCAGTGTCCTGCGAAGGGGGCTCTTTTTAACTAATGAAAAACTGTTTTTT. It is translated as CSVLRRGLFLTNEKLFF.

V usage is TRBV7-2 and J usage is TRBJ1-2; D is ambiguous. The CDR3 runs 13 residues. V gave up 1 base and J gave up 6 bases, with 9 bases separating them. Germline assignment: CDR1 SGHTA and CDR2 FQGNSA. The CDR3 region is CASSLERADGYTF. CDR3 nucleotides: TGTGCCAGCAGCTTAGAGCGGGCGGATGGCTACACCTTC.

This clonotype was seen many times. The rearrangement links TRBV27 to TRBJ1-2; D gene uncertain. CDR1 MNHEY and CDR2 SMNVEV come from the germline V gene (reference sequence). This CDR3 has 14 residues. V shed 6 bases and J shed 2 bases, with 13 bases lying between them. The CDR3 is CASSIRATNYGYTF. The CDR3 coding sequence is TGTGCCAGCAGCATAAGGGCGACAAACTATGGCTACACCTTC.

This clonotype showed up many times. For the CDR3, the DNA is TGTGCCAGCAGCCCCACGACGGCCCTCCGTGACTACACCTTC. Protein: CASSPTTALRDYTF. The chain is built from TRBV7-9 and TRBJ1-2; the D is unclear. This CDR3 is 14 amino acids long. From germline, CDR1 is SEHNR and CDR2 FQNEAQ (reference sequence). Trimming took off 5 bases at V and 10 bases at J, with 20 bases between the two ends.

The DNA for the CDR3 is TGTGCCAGCAGTTTAGGGGGCAGGGGAGGCAATCAGCCCCAGCATTTT. Translated: CASSLGGRGGNQPQHF. This chain uses TRBV28 with TRBJ1-5; D possibly corresponds to TRBD1 (6 bases). The V gene lost 2 bases and the J gene lost 2 bases, with 13 bases spanning the gap. Germline values: CDR1 MDHEN, CDR2 SYDVKM. The CDR3 length is 16 residues.

This clonotype was seen a few times. The CDR3 loop reads CATSRFGTGVQETQYF. The CDR3 DNA is TGTGCCACCAGCAGGTTCGGGACAGGGGTTCAAGAGACCCAGTACTTC. The J gene is TRBJ2-5, the V gene TRBV15; 10 nucleotides agree with TRBD1. Germline V gives CDR1 LNHNV, CDR2 YYDKDF (reference sequence). The CDR3 is 16 residues long. Trimming cost V 3 bases and J 2 bases; bases outside gene matches: 6.

This clonotype was recorded at least ten times. CDR3 DNA: TGTGCCAGCAGTTTCAAAGGGTTTGGCGGCTACACCTTC. Encoded protein: CASSFKGFGGYTF. The chain carries TRBV28 and TRBJ1-2; D ambiguous. Trimming shortened V by 3 bases and J by 8 bases, and 13 bases separated the two germline ends. Germline loops: CDR1 MDHEN, CDR2 SYDVKM. The CDR3 totals 13 residues.

This chain joins TRBV19 and TRBJ2-4; no reliable D call. Germline V gene lookup returns CDR1 LNHDA and CDR2 SQIVND (reference sequence). V lost 3 bases to trimming and J lost 3 bases, with 6 bases between them. The CDR3 is 13 amino acids. CDR3 amino acids: CASSISIKNIQYF. The DNA of the CDR3 is TGTGCCAGTAGTATCTCTATCAAAAACATTCAGTACTTC.

This clonotype was detected many times. The rearrangement links TRBV7-2 to TRBJ2-7; D not certain. V was pared by 3 bases and J by 6 bases, with 12 bases between. The CDR3 is 13 residues long. Germline V gene lookup returns CDR1 SGHTA and CDR2 FQGNSA. CDR3 bases: TGTGCCAGCAGCTTCAGTCATGGGTTCGAGCAGTACGTC. This codes for CASSFSHGFEQYV.

At least ten counts were recorded for this clonotype. This chain uses TRBV5-1 with TRBJ1-1; D perhaps matches TRBD1 (5 bases). Germline CDR1 is SGHRS and CDR2 is YFSETQ. V was shortened by 3 bases and J by 2 bases, with 14 bases between the two germline ends. The CDR3 consists of 15 residues. The CDR3 nucleotides are TGCGCCAGCAGCTCTACGCCGGGACCCAACACTGAAGCTTTCTTT. Encoded protein: CASSSTPGPNTEAFF.

This clonotype was picked up a small number of times. The V and J genes are TRBV7-2 and TRBJ2-5; 7 nucleotides line up with TRBD1. V dropped 5 bases and J dropped 5; count of bases not matched to a gene: 17. In germline, CDR1 is SGHTA, CDR2 FQGNSA. The CDR3 totals 17 residues. CDR3 coding DNA: TGTGCCAGCAGCCATTATGCCCAAACAGGGGCGGGCGAGACCCAGTACTTC. Translated, it gives CASSHYAQTGAGETQYF.

The sample holds many counts of this clonotype. V and J are TRBV4-2 and TRBJ2-5, with D tentatively TRBD1 (6 bases). V shed 1 base and J shed 3 bases, with 9 bases lying between them. Germline CDR1 and CDR2: LGHNA and YNFKEQ. The CDR3 runs 14 residues. The CDR3 sequence: CASSQAQGKETQYF. CDR3 in DNA: TGTGCCAGCAGCCAAGCACAGGGAAAAGAGACCCAGTACTTC.

This clonotype was counted many times. The chain recombines TRBV4-1 with TRBJ1-2; possible D gene TRBD1, 5 bases. Trimming took 1 base from V and 4 from J, leaving 19 bases between them. CDR1 and CDR2 (germline): MGHRA, YSYEKL. The CDR3 runs 17 residues. CDR3 protein: CASSQAYAPGPGYGYTF. CDR3 in DNA: TGCGCCAGCAGCCAAGCGTATGCTCCAGGGCCAGGCTATGGCTACACCTTC.

The chain recombines TRBV29-1 with TRBJ1-4, with 10 nucleotides matching TRBD1. CDR1 is SQVTM, CDR2 ANQGSEA, per germline. The CDR3 length is 16 residues. V gave up 6 bases and J gave up 7 bases; unmatched junction bases: 14. CDR3 nucleotides: TGCAGCGTCGCCTTAGAATCTGGGACAGGGGCTGAAAAACTGTTTTTT. This sequence encodes CSVALESGTGAEKLFF.